This T cell receptor (beta chain) was observed in a study of blood T cell repertoires in COVID-19. The overall study: COVID-19 samples from acute and convalescent phases originated in the United States, Italy and Spain. T cells, B-cell-depleted T cells, or PBMCs provided the cDNA or gDNA that served as material.

Methods used by the authors: Estimation of nucleated cell counts was performed using reference gene primer amplification. The protocol was immunoSEQ multiplex PCR, while the TCRdb copy is restricted to in-frame clones and leaves out a portion. D and trimming were read from the DNA, whereas the V and J calls and clone size are those reported in that table. The sample holds about 190,000 clones, around four fifths seen once. The TCR originated in a young woman with acute or convalescent COVID-19. Sequenced: peripheral blood.

The CDR3: CASSLVGDPQGRGDEFF. CDR3 sequence (DNA): TGTGCCAGCAGCTTGGTAGGGGACCCACAGGGGCGCGGGGACGAGTTCTTC. The chain has TRBV5-6 and TRBJ2-1, with D perhaps matching TRBD1 (7 bases). The germline V gene encodes CDR1 SGHDT and CDR2 YYEEEE. V was cut by 0 bases and J by 14 bases, with 27 bases left in between. This CDR3 has 17 residues.